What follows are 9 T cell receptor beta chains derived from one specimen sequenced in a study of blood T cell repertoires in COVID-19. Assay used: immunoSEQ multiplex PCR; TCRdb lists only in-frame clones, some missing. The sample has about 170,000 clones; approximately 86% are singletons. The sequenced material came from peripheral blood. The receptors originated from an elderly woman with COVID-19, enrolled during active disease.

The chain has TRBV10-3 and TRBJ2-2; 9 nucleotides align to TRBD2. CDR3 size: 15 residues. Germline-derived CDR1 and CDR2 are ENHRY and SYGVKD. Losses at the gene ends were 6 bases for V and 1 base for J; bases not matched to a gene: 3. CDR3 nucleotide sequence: TGTGCCATCAGCAGCGGGGGGAAGAACACCGGGGAGCTGTTTTTT. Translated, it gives CAISSGGKNTGELFF.

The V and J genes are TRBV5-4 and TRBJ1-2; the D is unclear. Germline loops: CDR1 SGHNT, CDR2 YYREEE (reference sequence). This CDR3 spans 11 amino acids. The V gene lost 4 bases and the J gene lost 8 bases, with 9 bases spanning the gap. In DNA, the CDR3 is TGTGCCAGCAGCACCGCCGGGGGCTACACCTTC. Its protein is CASSTAGGYTF. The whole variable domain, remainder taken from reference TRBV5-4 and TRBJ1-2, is ETGVTQSPTHLIKTRGQQVTLRCSSQSGHNTVSWYQQALGQGPQFIFQYYREEENGRGNFPPRFSGLQFPNYSSELNVNALELDDSALYLCASSTAGGYTFGSGTRLTVV.

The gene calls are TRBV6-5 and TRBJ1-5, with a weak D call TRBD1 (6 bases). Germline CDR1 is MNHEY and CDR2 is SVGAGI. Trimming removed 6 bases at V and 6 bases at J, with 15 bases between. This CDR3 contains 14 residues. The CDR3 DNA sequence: TGTGCCAGCAGCTACGTGGGGGCGACTCAGCCCCAGCATTTT. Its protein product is CASSYVGATQPQHF.

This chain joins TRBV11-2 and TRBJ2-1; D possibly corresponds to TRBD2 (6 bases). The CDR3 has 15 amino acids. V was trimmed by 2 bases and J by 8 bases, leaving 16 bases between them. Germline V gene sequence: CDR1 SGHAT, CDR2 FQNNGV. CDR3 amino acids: CASSLRRWTTDEQFF. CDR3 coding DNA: TGTGCCAGCAGCTTAAGAAGGTGGACTACGGATGAGCAGTTCTTC.

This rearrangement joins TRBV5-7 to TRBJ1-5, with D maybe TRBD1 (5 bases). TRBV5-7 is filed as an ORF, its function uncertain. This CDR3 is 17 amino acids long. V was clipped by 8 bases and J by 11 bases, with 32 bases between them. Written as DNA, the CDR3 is TGTGCCAGTGAAGCCGACCGACTCCCCTTAGCAATCAGGGCCCAGCATTTT. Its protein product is CASEADRLPLAIRAQHF.

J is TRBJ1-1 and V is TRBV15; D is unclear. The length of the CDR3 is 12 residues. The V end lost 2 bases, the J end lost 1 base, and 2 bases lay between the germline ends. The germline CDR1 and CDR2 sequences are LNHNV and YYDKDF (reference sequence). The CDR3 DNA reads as TGTGCCACCAGCAGACAGAACACTGAAGCTTTCTTT. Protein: CATSRQNTEAFF.

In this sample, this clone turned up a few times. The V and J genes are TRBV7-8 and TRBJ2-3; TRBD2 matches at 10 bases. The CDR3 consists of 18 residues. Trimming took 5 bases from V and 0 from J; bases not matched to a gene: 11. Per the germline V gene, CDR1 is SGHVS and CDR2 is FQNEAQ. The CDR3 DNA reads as TGTGCCAGCAGCCATACTAGCGGGACAACTAGTAGCACAGATACGCAGTATTTT. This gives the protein CASSHTSGTTSSTDTQYF.

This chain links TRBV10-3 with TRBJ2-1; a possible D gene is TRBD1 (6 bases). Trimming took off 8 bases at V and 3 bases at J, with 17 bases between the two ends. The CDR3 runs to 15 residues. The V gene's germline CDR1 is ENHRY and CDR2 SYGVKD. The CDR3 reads CAIGARGSNYNEQFF. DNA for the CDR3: TGTGCCATCGGGGCCAGGGGCAGCAACTACAATGAGCAGTTCTTC.

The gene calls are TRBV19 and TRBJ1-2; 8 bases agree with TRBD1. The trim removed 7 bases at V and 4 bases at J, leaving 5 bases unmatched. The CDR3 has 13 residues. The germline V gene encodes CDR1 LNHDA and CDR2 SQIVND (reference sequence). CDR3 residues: CASNPGTGYGYTF. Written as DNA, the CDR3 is TGTGCCAGTAACCCTGGGACAGGCTATGGCTACACCTTC.